These T cell receptor beta chains were read from a single sample in a study of blood T cell repertoires in COVID-19. TCRdb's table, derived via immunoSEQ multiplex PCR, lists solely in-frame clones and lacks some. The data hold approximately 260,000 clones, with 70% to 90% observed a single time. Sequenced: PBMCs or T cells enriched from blood (not recorded which). These receptors all stem from a woman aged 40 to 50 with acute COVID-19. CDR3s leave out the opening cysteine and the closing phenylalanine or tryptophan. The D gene is left open where the match is weak.

j_gene | d_gene | v_gene | CDR3aa
TRBJ1-1 | - | TRBV12-3/TRBV12-4 | ASSPPYTEAF
TRBJ1-2 | TRBD1 | TRBV18 | ASSPRDRFDYGYT
TRBJ1-4 | - | TRBV12-3/TRBV12-4 | ASRFGGAEKLF
TRBJ2-1 | - | TRBV5-4 | ASSQAVLPNNEQF
TRBJ1-2 | - | TRBV19 | ASRIEYGYT
TRBJ1-1 | TRBD1 | TRBV5-1 | ASSPGQWNTEAF
TRBJ1-5 | TRBD1 | TRBV7-8 | ASSLYGQGRNQPQH
TRBJ2-1 | - | TRBV6-5 | ASSSDNYNEQF
TRBJ2-5 | TRBD2 | TRBV4-1 | ASSQSGTRKETQY
TRBJ2-3 | TRBD2 | TRBV5-5 | ASSPLAGAGDTQY
TRBJ2-2 | TRBD2 | TRBV2 | ASSGPTSGRGTGELF
TRBJ1-4 | - | TRBV24-1 | ASGGGDEKLF
TRBJ1-1 | - | TRBV30 | AWSRQGWGTEAF
TRBJ2-1 | TRBD2 | TRBV7-6 | ASRAVAGGNGEQF
TRBJ2-6 | - | TRBV3-1/TRBV3-2 | ASSQALLNLT
TRBJ1-1 | - | TRBV10-1 | ASSEVANTEAF
TRBJ2-5 | TRBD2 | TRBV7-8 | ASRNSGSQETQY
TRBJ1-5 | - | TRBV19 | ASSMNRLSGQPQH
TRBJ1-4 | - | TRBV5-4 | ASSLRGFGYEKLF
TRBJ2-1 | TRBD2 | TRBV28 | ASSLFSAGSYNEQF
TRBJ2-2 | TRBD1 | TRBV5-4 | ASSPRQGNTGELF
TRBJ1-2 | TRBD1 | TRBV7-9 | ASSHNTGTGGYT
TRBJ1-1 | TRBD1 | TRBV7-2 | ASSLVGQGGTEAF
TRBJ2-2 | TRBD1 | TRBV5-1 | ASSLNRGRSGGELF
TRBJ2-5 | - | TRBV11-2 | ASSLGRAQETQY
TRBJ1-5 | - | TRBV24-1 | ATSDDEGHKH
TRBJ2-3 | TRBD2 | TRBV7-2 | ASSRGLGPSTDTQY
TRBJ1-2 | - | TRBV5-1 | ASSLGQSGYT
TRBJ2-1 | - | TRBV5-1 | ASSFTVTSIEQF
TRBJ1-1 | TRBD1 | TRBV19 | ASIQTGGGAEAF
TRBJ2-7 | TRBD1 | TRBV13 | ASSLGRGLYEQY
TRBJ2-3 | - | TRBV19 | ASSGRTGPRGVRDTQY
TRBJ1-5 | - | TRBV28 | ASNSGVGDQPQH
TRBJ2-1 | TRBD2 | TRBV27 | ASSRSWAGGNEQF
TRBJ2-4 | - | TRBV18 | ASSPPNRDGKNIQY
TRBJ1-2 | - | TRBV10-3 | AISSEEGYGYT
TRBJ1-2 | TRBD1 | TRBV6-2/TRBV6-3 | ASSGPGQGIYGYT
TRBJ1-5 | - | TRBV12-5 | ASGLVLVGGNNQPQH
TRBJ1-2 | - | TRBV29-1 | SVVRDSYGYT
TRBJ1-2 | TRBD1 | TRBV30 | AWSATGGSGYT
TRBJ2-3 | - | TRBV9 | ASSVSLPTDTQY
TRBJ1-2 | - | TRBV27 | ASSKTAAYGYT
TRBJ2-2 | - | TRBV19 | ASSIQGHFTGELF
TRBJ1-1 | - | TRBV20-1 | SASMGPPYYTEAF
TRBJ2-1 | TRBD2 | TRBV5-5 | ASSRGTSGRVRNEQF
TRBJ2-5 | - | TRBV10-2 | ASRKKQVQETQY
TRBJ1-2 | - | TRBV5-4 | ASSLGQGPDYGYT
TRBJ1-2 | TRBD1 | TRBV5-1 | ASSLGQGEYGYT
TRBJ2-5 | TRBD2 | TRBV10-2 | ASSEIAGGTETQY